This T cell receptor (beta chain) is drawn from a study of cytomegalovirus exposure and HLA in healthy donors. Findings of the study overall: Rarity held for most TCR sequences, but there were some public TCRs that occurred in many donors. The authors listed 180 or so TCR beta chains as cytomegalovirus-associated. For most subjects, TCR beta sequences were reported to predict HLA-A and HLA-B alleles with accuracy.

On this clone: Its antigen is still unknown.

In the PCR, 60 Vbeta and 13 Jbeta primers were used. Repertoires were generated with immunoSEQ multiplex PCR, while TCRdb's copy carries only in-frame clones and drops some. The table has 200,000 to 250,000 clones, around 80% seen once; the top ten hold 5.4%. Germline loops: CDR1 MNHEY, CDR2 SMNVEV (reference sequence). The CDR3 contains 14 residues. V was trimmed by 6 bases and J by 4 bases, leaving 14 bases between them. The chain recombines TRBV27 with TRBJ2-3; no clear D. Sequencing input: PBMCs. The receptor was derived from a woman between 40 and 50 years old in good health and CMV-seropositive. The CDR3 bases are TGTGCCAGCAGAAGGAGTGGTGCGGCAGATACGCAGTATTTT. Translating it yields CASRRSGAADTQYF.